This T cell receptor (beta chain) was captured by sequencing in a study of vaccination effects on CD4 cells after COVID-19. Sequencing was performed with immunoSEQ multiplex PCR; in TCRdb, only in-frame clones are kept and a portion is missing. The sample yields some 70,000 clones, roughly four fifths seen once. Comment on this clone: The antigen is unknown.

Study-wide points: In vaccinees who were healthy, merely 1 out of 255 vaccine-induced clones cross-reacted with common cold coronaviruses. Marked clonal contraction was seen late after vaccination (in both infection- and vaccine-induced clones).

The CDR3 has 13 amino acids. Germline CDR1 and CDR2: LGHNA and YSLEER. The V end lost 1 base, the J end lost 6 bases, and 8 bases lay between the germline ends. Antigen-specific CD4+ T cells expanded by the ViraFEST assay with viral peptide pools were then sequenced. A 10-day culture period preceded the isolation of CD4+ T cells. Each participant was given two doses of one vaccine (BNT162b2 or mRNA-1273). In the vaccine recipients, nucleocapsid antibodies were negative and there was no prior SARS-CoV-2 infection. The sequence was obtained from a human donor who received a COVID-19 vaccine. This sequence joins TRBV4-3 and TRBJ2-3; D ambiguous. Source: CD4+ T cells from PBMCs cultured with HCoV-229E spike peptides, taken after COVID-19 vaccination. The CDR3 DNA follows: TGCGCCAGCAGCCAAGTGAGCCGGGATACGCAGTATTTT. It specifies CASSQVSRDTQYF.